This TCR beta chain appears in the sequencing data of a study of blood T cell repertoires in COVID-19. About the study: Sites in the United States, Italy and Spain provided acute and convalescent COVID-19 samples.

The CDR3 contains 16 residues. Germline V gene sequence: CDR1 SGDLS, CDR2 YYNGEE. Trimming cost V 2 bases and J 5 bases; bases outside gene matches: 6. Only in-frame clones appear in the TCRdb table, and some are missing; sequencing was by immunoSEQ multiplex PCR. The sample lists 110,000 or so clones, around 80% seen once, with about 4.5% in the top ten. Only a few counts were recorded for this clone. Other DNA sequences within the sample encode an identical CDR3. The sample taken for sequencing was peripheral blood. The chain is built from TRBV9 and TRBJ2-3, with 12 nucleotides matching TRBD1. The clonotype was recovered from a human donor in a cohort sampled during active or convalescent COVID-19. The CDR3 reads CASSVRDRGQGDTQYF. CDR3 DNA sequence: TGTGCCAGCAGCGTTCGGGACAGGGGGCAAGGAGATACGCAGTATTTT.